This T cell receptor beta chain came from a study of cytomegalovirus exposure and HLA in healthy donors. The data were produced by immunoSEQ multiplex PCR, yet TCRdb's version contains in-frame clones alone and is incomplete. Of 180,000 or so clones listed, 80% to 90% are singletons. The TCR sequence derives from a woman in her 30s in good health and CMV-seropositive. Sequences were obtained from PBMCs.

CDR3 sequence reads: CASRRESPPYEQYF. The CDR3 region has the DNA TGTGCCAGCAGGAGGGAATCCCCTCCCTACGAGCAGTACTTC. V is TRBV28 and J is TRBJ2-7; a possible D gene is TRBD2 (5 bases). CDR3 length: 14 residues. The V end was cut by 6 bases, the J end by 2 bases, with 14 bases between. CDR1 is MDHEN and CDR2 is SYDVKM in the germline V gene.